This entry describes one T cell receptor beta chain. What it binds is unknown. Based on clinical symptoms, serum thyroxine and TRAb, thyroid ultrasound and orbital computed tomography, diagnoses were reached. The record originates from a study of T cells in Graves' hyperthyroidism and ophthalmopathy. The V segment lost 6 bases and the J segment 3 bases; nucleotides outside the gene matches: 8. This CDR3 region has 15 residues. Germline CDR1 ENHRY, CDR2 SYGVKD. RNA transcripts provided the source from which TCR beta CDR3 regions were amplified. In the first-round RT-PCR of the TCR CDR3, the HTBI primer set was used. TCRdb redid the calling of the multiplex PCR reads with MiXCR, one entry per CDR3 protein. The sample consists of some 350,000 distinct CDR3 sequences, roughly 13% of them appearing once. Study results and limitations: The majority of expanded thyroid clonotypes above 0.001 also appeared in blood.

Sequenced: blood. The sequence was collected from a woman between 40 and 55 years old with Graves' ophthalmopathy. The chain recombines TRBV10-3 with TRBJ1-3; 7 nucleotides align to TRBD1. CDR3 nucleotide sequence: TGTGCCATCAGGAGGGAGGGGGCGCTTGGAAACACCATATATTTT. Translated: CAIRREGALGNTIYF.